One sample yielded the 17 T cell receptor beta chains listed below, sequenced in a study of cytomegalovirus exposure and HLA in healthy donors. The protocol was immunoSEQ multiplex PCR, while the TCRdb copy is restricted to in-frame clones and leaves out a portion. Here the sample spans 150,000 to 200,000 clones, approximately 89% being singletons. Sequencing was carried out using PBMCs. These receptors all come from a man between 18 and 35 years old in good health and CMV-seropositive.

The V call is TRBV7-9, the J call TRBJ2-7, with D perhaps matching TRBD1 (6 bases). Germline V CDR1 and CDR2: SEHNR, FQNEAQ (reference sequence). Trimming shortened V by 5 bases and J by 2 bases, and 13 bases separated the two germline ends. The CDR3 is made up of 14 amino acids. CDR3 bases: TGTGCCAGCAGCCAGTCGGGACAACCCTACGAGCAGTACTTC. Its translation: CASSQSGQPYEQYF.

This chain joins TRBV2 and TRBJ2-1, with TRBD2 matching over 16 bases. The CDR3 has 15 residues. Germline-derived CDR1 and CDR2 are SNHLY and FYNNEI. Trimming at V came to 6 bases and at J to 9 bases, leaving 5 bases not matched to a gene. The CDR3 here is CASRTGTSGRGEQFF. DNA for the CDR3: TGTGCCAGCAGAACCGGGACTAGCGGGAGGGGTGAGCAGTTCTTC.

The CDR3 here is CASSREGRYEQYF. The CDR3 DNA sequence: TGTGCCAGCAGCCGGGAAGGCCGCTACGAGCAGTACTTC. This chain joins TRBV5-4 and TRBJ2-7; D may be TRBD2 (5 bases). From germline, CDR1 is SGHNT and CDR2 YYREEE (reference sequence). V lost 4 bases to trimming and J lost 3 bases, with 11 bases between them. CDR3 size: 13 residues.

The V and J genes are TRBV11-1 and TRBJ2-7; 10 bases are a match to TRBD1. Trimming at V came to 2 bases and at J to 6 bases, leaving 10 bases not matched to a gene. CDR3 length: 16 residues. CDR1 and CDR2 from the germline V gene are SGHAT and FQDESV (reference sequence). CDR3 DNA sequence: TGTGCCAGCAGCTTAACCTCTGGGGACAGGGGATCCGAGCAGTACTTC. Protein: CASSLTSGDRGSEQYF. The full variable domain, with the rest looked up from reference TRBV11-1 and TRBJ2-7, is EAEVAQSPRYKITEKSQAVAFWCDPISGHATLYWYRQILGQGPELLVQFQDESVVDDSQLPKDRFSAERLKGVDSTLKIQPAELGDSAMYLCASSLTSGDRGSEQYFGPGTRLTVT.

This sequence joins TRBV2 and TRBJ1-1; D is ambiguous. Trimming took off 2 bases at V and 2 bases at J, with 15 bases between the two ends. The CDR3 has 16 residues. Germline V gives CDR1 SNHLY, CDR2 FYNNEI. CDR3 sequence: CASSENSRAGNTEAFF. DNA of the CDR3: TGTGCCAGCAGTGAAAATTCCCGGGCGGGAAACACTGAAGCTTTCTTT. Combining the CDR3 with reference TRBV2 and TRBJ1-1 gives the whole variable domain EPEVTQTPSHQVTQMGQEVILRCVPISNHLYFYWYRQILGQKVEFLVSFYNNEISEKSEIFDDQFSVERPDGSNFTLKIRSTKLEDSAMYFCASSENSRAGNTEAFFGQGTRLTVV.

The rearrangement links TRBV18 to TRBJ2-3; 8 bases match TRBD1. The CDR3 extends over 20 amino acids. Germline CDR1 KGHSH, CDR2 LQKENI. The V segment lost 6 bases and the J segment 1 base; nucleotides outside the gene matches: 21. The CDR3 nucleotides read TGTGCCAGCTCTCTCGTCTACAGGGGGAGCCAGAGTGATGGCACAGATACGCAGTATTTT. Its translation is CASSLVYRGSQSDGTDTQYF.

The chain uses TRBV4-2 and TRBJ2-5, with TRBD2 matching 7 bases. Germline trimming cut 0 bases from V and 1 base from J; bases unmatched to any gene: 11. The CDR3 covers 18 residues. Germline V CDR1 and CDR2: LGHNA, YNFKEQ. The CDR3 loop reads CASSQDPGASGPQETQYF. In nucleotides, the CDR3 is TGTGCCAGCAGCCAAGATCCCGGGGCTAGCGGACCCCAAGAGACCCAGTACTTC.

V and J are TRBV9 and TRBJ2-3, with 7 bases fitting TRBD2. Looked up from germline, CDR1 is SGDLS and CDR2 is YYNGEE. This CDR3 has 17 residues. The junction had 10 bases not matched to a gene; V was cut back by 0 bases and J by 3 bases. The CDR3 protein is CASSVVGSGGRTDTQYF. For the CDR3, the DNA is TGTGCCAGCAGCGTAGTAGGTTCTGGCGGGAGAACAGATACGCAGTATTTT.

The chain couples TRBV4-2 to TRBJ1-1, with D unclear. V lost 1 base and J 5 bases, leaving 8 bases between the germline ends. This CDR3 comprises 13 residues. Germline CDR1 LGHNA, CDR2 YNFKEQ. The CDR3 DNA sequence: TGTGCCAGCAGCCAAGGAGGTAGGACTGAAGCTTTCTTT. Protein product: CASSQGGRTEAFF.

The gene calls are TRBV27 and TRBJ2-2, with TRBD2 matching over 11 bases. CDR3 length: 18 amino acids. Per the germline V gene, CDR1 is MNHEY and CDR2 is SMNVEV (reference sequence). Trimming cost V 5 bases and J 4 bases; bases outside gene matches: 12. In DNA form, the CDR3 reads TGTGCCAGCAGTCCCTCTAGCGGGAGGCTCCGGGTCACCGGGGAGCTGTTTTTT. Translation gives CASSPSSGRLRVTGELFF.

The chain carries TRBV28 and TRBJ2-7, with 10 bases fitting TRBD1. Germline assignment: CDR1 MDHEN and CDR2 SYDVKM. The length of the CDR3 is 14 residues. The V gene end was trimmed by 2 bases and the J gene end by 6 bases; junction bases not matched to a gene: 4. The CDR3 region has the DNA TGTGCCAGCAGTTTAGGGGGACAGGGGTTCGAGCAGTACTTC. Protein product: CASSLGGQGFEQYF.

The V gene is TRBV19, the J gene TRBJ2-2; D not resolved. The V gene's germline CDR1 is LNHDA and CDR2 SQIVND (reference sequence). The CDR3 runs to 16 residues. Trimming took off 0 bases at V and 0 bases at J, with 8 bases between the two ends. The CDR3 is CASSIDRGTNTGELFF. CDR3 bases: TGTGCCAGTAGTATAGATCGCGGAACGAACACCGGGGAGCTGTTTTTT.

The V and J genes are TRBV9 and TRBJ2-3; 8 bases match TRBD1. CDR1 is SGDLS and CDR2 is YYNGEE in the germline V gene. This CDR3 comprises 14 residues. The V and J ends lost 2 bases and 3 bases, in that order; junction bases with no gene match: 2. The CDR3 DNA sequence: TGTGCCAGCAGCGTCCAGGGGGCGACAGATACGCAGTATTTT. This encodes CASSVQGATDTQYF.

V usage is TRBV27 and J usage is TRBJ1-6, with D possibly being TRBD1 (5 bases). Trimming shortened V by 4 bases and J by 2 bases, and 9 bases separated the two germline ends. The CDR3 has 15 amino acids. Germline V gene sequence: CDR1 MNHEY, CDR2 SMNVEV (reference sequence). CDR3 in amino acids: CASSSGGPYNSPLHF. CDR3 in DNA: TGTGCCAGCAGTTCCGGGGGTCCCTATAATTCACCCCTCCACTTT.

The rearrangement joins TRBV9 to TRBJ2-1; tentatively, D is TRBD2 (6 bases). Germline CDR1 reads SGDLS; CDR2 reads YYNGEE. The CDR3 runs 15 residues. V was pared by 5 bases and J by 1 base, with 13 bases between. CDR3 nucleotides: TGTGCCAGCAGTCAAGCGGGTCTTTCCTACAATGAGCAGTTCTTC. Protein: CASSQAGLSYNEQFF.

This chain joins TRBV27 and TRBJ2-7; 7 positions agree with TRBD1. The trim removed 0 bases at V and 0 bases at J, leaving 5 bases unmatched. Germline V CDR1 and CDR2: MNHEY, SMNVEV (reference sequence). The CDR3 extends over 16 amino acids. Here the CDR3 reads CASSLSTGSNSYEQYF. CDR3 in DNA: TGTGCCAGCAGTTTATCGACAGGGTCCAACTCCTACGAGCAGTACTTC.

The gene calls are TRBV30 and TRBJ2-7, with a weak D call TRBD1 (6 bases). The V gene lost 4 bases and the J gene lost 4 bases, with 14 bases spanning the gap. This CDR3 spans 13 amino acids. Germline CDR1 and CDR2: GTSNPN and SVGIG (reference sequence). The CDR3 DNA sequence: TGTGCCTGGACGGACAGCGCTCGTTACGAGCAGTACTTC. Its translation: CAWTDSARYEQYF.